This is a list of T cell receptor beta chains from one sample in a study of blood T cell repertoires in COVID-19. Profiling relied on immunoSEQ multiplex PCR, and the TCRdb table lists in-frame clones only, not all of them. The sample lists about 220,000 clones; more than 70% were seen once. Material for sequencing was peripheral blood. The receptors stem from a human donor in a cohort sampled during active COVID-19. The CDR3 runs from the conserved cysteine through the conserved F or W. D genes are given only for firm matches. Some rows have no size entry. The others give once, few or many, or a class for an expanded clone.

V: TRBV19
size: once
D: -
J: TRBJ2-2
DNA: TGTGCCAGTAGTATAGCTAACACCGGGGAGCTGTTTTTT
CDR3: CASSIANTGELFF

V: TRBV5-4
size: once
D: TRBD1
J: TRBJ2-7
DNA: TGTGCCAGCAGCTCCGGGACAGGGGGACCCTACGAGCAGTACTTC
CDR3: CASSSGTGGPYEQYF

V: TRBV6-5
size: -
D: -
J: TRBJ1-1
DNA: TGTGCCGCGGGGGGGACTGAAGCTTTCTTT
CDR3: CAAGGTEAFF

V: TRBV4-2
size: -
D: TRBD2
J: TRBJ2-1
DNA: TGTGCCAGCAGCCAAGAAGGTAGCGGGAATCTAGGCAATGAGCAGTTCTTC
CDR3: CASSQEGSGNLGNEQFF

V: TRBV27
size: -
D: -
J: TRBJ2-7
DNA: TGTGCCAGCAAGGCCGCAGGGGACGAGCAGTACTTC
CDR3: CASKAAGDEQYF

V: TRBV5-1
size: -
D: -
J: TRBJ1-5
DNA: TGCGCCAGCAGCTTGGGGAGCTCAGGCAATCAGCCCCAGCATTTT
CDR3: CASSLGSSGNQPQHF

V: TRBV6-4
size: -
D: -
J: TRBJ1-1
DNA: TGTGCCAGCAGTGAGGAGGGGAGAAGAACTGAAGCTTTCTTT
CDR3: CASSEEGRRTEAFF

V: TRBV18
size: -
D: -
J: TRBJ1-2
DNA: TGTGCCAGCTCACCACCAGGGGCTGGCTACACCTTC
CDR3: CASSPPGAGYTF

V: TRBV19
size: -
D: TRBD2
J: TRBJ2-7
DNA: TGTGCCACCCGACTAGCGGGAGGCTCCTACGAGCAGTACTTC
CDR3: CATRLAGGSYEQYF

V: TRBV28
size: -
D: -
J: TRBJ2-7
DNA: TGTGCCAGCAGTTTATGGGGGGACACAAAACCCTACGAGCAGTACTTC
CDR3: CASSLWGDTKPYEQYF

V: TRBV28
size: -
D: TRBD1
J: TRBJ1-6
DNA: TGTGCCAGCAGTTTACCACAGGGGGCTTATTCACCCCTCCACTTT
CDR3: CASSLPQGAYSPLHF

V: TRBV6-1
size: -
D: -
J: TRBJ1-1
DNA: TGTGCCAGCAGTGAGGACTGGGACACTGAAGCTTTCTTT
CDR3: CASSEDWDTEAFF

V: TRBV7-9
size: -
D: -
J: TRBJ2-2
DNA: TGTGCCAGCAGCCGGGACTCCACCGTGGGGGAGCTGTTTTTT
CDR3: CASSRDSTVGELFF

V: TRBV5-3
size: -
D: -
J: TRBJ1-2
DNA: TGTGCCAGAAGCCCAACCCGCCCCGGGGGTAGTAGGTTGGGCTACACCTTC
CDR3: CARSPTRPGGSRLGYTF

V: TRBV6-5
size: -
D: -
J: TRBJ2-7
DNA: TGTGCCAGCAGTTATGGGACTTCTTCCTCCGAGCAGTACTTC
CDR3: CASSYGTSSSEQYF